This T cell receptor beta chain was profiled in a study of blood T cell repertoires in COVID-19. The CDR3 sequence is 21 residues long. Unmatched junction bases numbered 16, after V lost 0 bases and J lost 0 bases. Germline values: CDR1 LGHNA, CDR2 YNFKEQ. The table came from immunoSEQ multiplex PCR; TCRdb's copy has only in-frame clones and leaves some out. The sample consists of some 130,000 clones, roughly nine tenths of them appearing once. The chain is built from TRBV4-2 and TRBJ2-3; 9 positions agree with TRBD2. The sequencing input was peripheral blood. The source of this sequence is a woman aged 65 to 85 with COVID-19, enrolled during active disease. In nucleotides, the CDR3 is TGTGCCAGCAGCCAAGACCCGACTAGCGGAGGTTTAGTTCTTAGCACAGATACGCAGTATTTT. Protein product: CASSQDPTSGGLVLSTDTQYF.